The clone carrying this T cell receptor (beta chain) turned up a few times. What it binds is unknown. This sample stems from a study of CD8+ T cells in alopecia areata. Trimming took 6 bases from V and 1 from J; bases not matched to a gene: 4. The germline V gene has CDR1 SQVTM and CDR2 ANQGSEA. This CDR3 region has 14 residues. General observations from the study: Possibly because of HLA-related factors, TCR sharing was less clear across patients than in mice.

Extracted RNA was reverse transcribed, and the resulting cDNA served as sequencing template. The assay was immunoSEQ multiplex PCR, and TCRdb's table has in-frame clones only and misses some. The top ten clones hold 5.5% to 6.5% of a sample with approximately 89,000 clones, roughly half of them seen once. CD4+ and CD8+ T cells were sorted from PBMCs. Source material: NKG2D-high CD8+ T cells sorted from blood. The rearrangement joins TRBV29-1 to TRBJ2-2; 8 positions agree with TRBD1. The source is a human donor with alopecia areata. This chain's CDR3 is CSVPGGWNTGELFF. The CDR3 DNA reads as TGCAGCGTCCCAGGGGGCTGGAACACCGGGGAGCTGTTTTTT.